This TCR beta chain comes out of a study of shared clonotypes between healthy human individuals. The naive CD8 population came from CD45RO-negative cells selected for CCR7, without terminally differentiated effector memory CD45RA+ cells. Measured with immunoSEQ multiplex PCR; TCRdb has only the in-frame clones, and not every one. The sample holds millions of clones, less than 95% seen once. The germline gives CDR1 ENHRY, CDR2 SYGVKD. CDR3 length: 16 amino acids. Trimming stripped 3 bases from V and 0 bases from J, with 15 bases between. The sequence was collected from a man aged 18 to 30 in good health. Sequenced input: naive CD8+ T cells sorted from blood. The rearrangement joins TRBV10-3 to TRBJ2-7; D is possibly TRBD2 (7 bases). For the CDR3, the DNA is TGTGCCATCAGTGACCGCGGGGGCCAGAGCTCCTACGAGCAGTACTTC. Translated, it gives CAISDRGGQSSYEQYF.